This T cell receptor (beta chain) was sequenced for a study of CD8 T cells in ankylosing spondylitis. This clonotype was counted only a few times. Its antigen is currently unknown. Trimming pared 4 bases from V and 5 bases from J, leaving 17 bases between. Germline CDR1 SQVTM, CDR2 ANQGSEA. This CDR3 has 14 amino acids. Study results and limitations: Fewer than ten highly homologous variants made up a TCR beta motif that seemed to typify ankylosing spondylitis blood.

TCRdb analysed the 5' RACE reads with MiXCR anew, one entry per CDR3 protein. The sample contains 340,000 or so distinct CDR3 sequences, about 15% of which appear only once. This sequence originates from a male donor with ankylosing spondylitis or in good health (not recorded which). Sequencing was performed on blood, either unsorted or a sorted T cell fraction (not recorded which). The chain uses TRBV29-1 and TRBJ1-1, with D uncertain. The CDR3 DNA reads TGCAGCGTTGTATCCGAGACCGCGGGGACTGAAGCTTTCTTT. It yields the protein CSVVSETAGTEAFF.